This T cell receptor (beta chain) was profiled in a study of circulating CD8 cells and anti-PD-1 response in melanoma. This clonotype is medium-sized within its sample. Trimming removed 5 bases from V and 4 bases from J; junction bases left unmatched: 9. There are 15 residues in the CDR3. Germline lookup yields CDR1 SGHTA and CDR2 FQGNSA. Each library started from around 14 ng of total RNA using the QIAseq Immune Repertoire TCR panel. TCRdb independently ran MiXCR on the reads; one entry per CDR3 protein. The table includes roughly 820 distinct CDR3 sequences, 4% detected once. Live CD3+CD8+TCRalphabeta+ cells were sorted into four subsets by PD-1 and/or TIGIT.

Specimen: CD8+ T cells from PBMCs, collected at baseline or after one month of anti-PD-1 therapy (not recorded which). The TCR sequence derives from a human donor with melanoma. The chain carries TRBV7-2 and TRBJ2-7; 9 bases are a match to TRBD1. The CDR3 is CASSEPGQGRYEQYF. The CDR3 DNA is TGTGCCAGCAGCGAACCGGGACAGGGTCGGTACGAGCAGTACTTC.